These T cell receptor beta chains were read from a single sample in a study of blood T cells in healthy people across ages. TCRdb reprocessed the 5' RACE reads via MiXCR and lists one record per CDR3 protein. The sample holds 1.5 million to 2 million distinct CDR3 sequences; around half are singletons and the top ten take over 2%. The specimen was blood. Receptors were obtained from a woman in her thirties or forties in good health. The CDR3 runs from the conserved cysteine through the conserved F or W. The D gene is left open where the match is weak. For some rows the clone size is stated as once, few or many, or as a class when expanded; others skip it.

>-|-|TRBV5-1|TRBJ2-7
CASSLIVGGPYEQYF
TGTGCCAGCAGCTTAATTGTGGGGGGGCCCTACGAGCAGTACTTC
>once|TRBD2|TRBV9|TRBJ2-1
CASSVVGRTSADGEQFF
TGTGCCAGCAGCGTAGTAGGTCGGACTAGCGCCGACGGTGAGCAGTTCTTC
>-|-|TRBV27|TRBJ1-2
CASSSLKLTGTDYGYTF
TGTGCCAGCAGTTCATTAAAATTGACCGGGACCGACTATGGCTACACCTTC
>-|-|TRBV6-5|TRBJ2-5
CASSYNRGGETQYF
TGTGCCAGCAGTTACAACAGGGGGGGTGAGACCCAGTACTTC
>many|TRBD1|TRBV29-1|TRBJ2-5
CSVGDPGTAYQETQYF
TGCAGCGTTGGGGATCCCGGGACAGCGTACCAAGAGACCCAGTACTTC
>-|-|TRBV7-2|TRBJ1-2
CASSLGVESSSITF
TGTGCCAGCAGCTTGGGGGTCGAGTCATCCTCCATCACCTTC
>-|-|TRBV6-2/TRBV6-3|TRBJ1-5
CASANGNRVSNQPQHF
TGTGCCAGCGCGAACGGGAATAGGGTTAGCAATCAGCCCCAGCATTTT
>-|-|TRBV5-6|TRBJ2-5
CASRRWGQETQYF
TGTGCCAGCAGACGGTGGGGACAAGAGACCCAGTACTTC
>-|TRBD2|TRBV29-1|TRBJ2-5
CSVEGGVGLAGAEETQYF
TGCAGCGTTGAAGGTGGGGTGGGACTAGCGGGGGCTGAAGAGACCCAGTACTTC
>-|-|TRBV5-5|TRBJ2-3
CASSHSRDTQYF
TGTGCCAGCAGCCATTCTAGAGATACGCAGTATTTT
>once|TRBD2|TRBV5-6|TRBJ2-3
CASSPTLSGGNTDTQYF
TGTGCCAGCAGCCCTACCTTGAGCGGGGGTAACACAGATACGCAGTATTTT
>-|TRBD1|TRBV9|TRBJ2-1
CASSVRGMVDEQFF
TGTGCCAGCAGCGTCAGGGGGATGGTCGATGAGCAGTTCTTC
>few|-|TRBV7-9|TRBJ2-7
CASSGAGDDEQYF
TGTGCCAGCAGCGGGGCGGGTGACGACGAGCAGTACTTC
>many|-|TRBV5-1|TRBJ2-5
CASSRGQIQETQYF
TGTGCCAGCAGCCGCGGACAGATCCAAGAGACCCAGTACTTC
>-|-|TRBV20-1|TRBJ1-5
CSARDTRVLRQPQHF
TGCAGTGCTAGAGATACGAGAGTACTAAGGCAGCCCCAGCATTTT
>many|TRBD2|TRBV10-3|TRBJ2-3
CAISRATSGGTDTQYF
TGTGCCATCAGTAGGGCGACTAGCGGAGGCACAGATACGCAGTATTTT
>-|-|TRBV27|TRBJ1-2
CASAARGTNYGYTF
TGTGCCAGCGCCGCGCGGGGGACGAACTATGGCTACACCTTC
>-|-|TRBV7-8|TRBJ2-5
CASSLGNAGQGTQYF
TGTGCCAGCAGCTTAGGAAATGCGGGGCAAGGGACCCAGTACTTC
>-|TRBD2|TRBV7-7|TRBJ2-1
CASSRLVTSGGANEQFF
TGTGCTAGCAGCAGACTAGTCACTAGCGGGGGGGCGAATGAGCAGTTCTTC
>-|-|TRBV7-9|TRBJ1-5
CASSSESYNQPQHF
TGTGCCAGCAGCTCGGAGTCCTACAATCAGCCCCAGCATTTT
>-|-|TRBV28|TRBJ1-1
CASSFFPGGTEAFF
TGTGCCAGCAGTTTCTTCCCCGGAGGGACTGAAGCTTTCTTT
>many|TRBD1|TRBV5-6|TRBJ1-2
CASSLSGQGGYGYTF
TGTGCCAGCAGCTTGTCGGGCCAGGGGGGCTATGGCTACACCTTC
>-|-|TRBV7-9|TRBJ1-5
CASARGFGNQPQHF
TGTGCCAGCGCCCGAGGATTTGGCAATCAGCCCCAGCATTTT
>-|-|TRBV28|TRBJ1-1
CASSLGGTVDTEAFF
TGTGCCAGCAGTCTCGGAGGGACCGTGGACACTGAAGCTTTCTTT
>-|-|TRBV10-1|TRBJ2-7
CASSEQGRGYNEQYF
TGCGCCAGCAGTGAGCAGGGCAGGGGTTACAATGAGCAGTACTTC
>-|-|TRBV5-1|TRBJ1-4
CASSFNVQGTNEKLFF
TGCGCCAGCAGCTTTAACGTCCAGGGGACTAATGAAAAACTGTTTTTT
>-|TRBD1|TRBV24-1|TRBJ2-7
CATSDPGQGSSYEQYF
TGTGCCACCAGTGACCCGGGACAGGGGTCTTCCTACGAGCAGTACTTC
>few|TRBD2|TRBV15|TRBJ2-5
CATSRTSGGAETQYF
TGTGCCACCAGCAGGACTAGCGGGGGGGCCGAGACCCAGTACTTC
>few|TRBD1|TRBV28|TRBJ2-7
CASRGTGGYYEQYF
TGTGCCAGCAGAGGGACAGGGGGCTACTACGAGCAGTACTTC
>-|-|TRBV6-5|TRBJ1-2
CASSWSGSVNYGYTF
TGTGCCAGCAGTTGGTCTGGCAGCGTTAACTATGGCTACACCTTC
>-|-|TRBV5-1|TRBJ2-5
CASSPSASGGRLKETQYF
TGCGCCAGCAGCCCCTCCGCGTCTGGGGGCCGGTTGAAAGAGACCCAGTACTTC
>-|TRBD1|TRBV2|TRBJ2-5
CASTPRTGGETQYF
TGTGCCAGCACTCCCCGGACAGGCGGAGAGACCCAGTACTTC
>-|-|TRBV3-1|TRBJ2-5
CASSQKWGGEETQYF
TGTGCCAGCAGCCAAAAGTGGGGGGGCGAAGAGACCCAGTACTTC
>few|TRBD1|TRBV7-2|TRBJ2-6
CASSMPGQGESGANVLTF
TGTGCCAGCAGCATGCCGGGACAGGGGGAATCTGGGGCCAACGTCCTGACTTTC
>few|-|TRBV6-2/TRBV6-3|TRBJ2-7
CASSYNYPGTYEQYF
TGTGCCAGCAGTTACAACTATCCGGGGACCTACGAGCAGTACTTC
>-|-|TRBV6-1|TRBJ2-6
CASRRVFTDSGANVLTF
TGTGCCAGCAGGAGGGTTTTCACAGATTCTGGGGCCAACGTCCTGACTTTC
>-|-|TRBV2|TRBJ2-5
CASSAQGEGQETQYF
TGTGCCAGCAGTGCCCAGGGAGAGGGCCAAGAGACCCAGTACTTC
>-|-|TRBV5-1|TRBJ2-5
CASSLGQPRGETQYF
TGCGCCAGCAGCTTGGGTCAACCTAGGGGAGAGACCCAGTACTTC
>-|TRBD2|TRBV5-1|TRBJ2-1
CASSSLPGLDINEQFF
TGCGCCAGCAGCTCGCTTCCGGGACTAGATATCAATGAGCAGTTCTTC
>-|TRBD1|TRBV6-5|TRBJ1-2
CASTQLDRGVNYGYTF
TGTGCCAGCACCCAACTAGACAGGGGGGTCAACTATGGCTACACCTTC
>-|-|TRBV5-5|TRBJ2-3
CASSLATRFITDTQYF
TGTGCCAGCAGCTTGGCCACCCGATTTATCACAGATACGCAGTATTTT
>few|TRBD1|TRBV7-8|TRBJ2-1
CASSFGTGGSQWQFF
TGTGCCAGCAGCTTCGGGACAGGGGGGTCGCAATGGCAGTTCTTC
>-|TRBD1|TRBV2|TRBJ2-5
CASSDKTGGTQTQYF
TGTGCCAGCAGTGATAAAACAGGGGGCACGCAGACCCAGTACTTC
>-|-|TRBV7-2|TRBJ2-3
CASSLTGLTSTDTQYF
TGTGCCAGCAGCTTAACGGGACTCACTAGCACAGATACGCAGTATTTT
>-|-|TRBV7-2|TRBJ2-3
CASSSVFDLLPDTQYF
TGTGCCAGCAGCTCAGTTTTTGATCTACTGCCAGATACGCAGTATTTT
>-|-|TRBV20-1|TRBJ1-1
CSASNMGAFF
TGCAGTGCTAGCAATATGGGAGCTTTCTTT
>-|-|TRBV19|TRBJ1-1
CASSTPGADTEAFF
TGTGCCAGTAGTACACCAGGGGCGGACACTGAAGCTTTCTTT
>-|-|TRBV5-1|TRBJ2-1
CASSYEREQFF
TGCGCCAGCTCCTATGAAAGGGAGCAGTTCTTC
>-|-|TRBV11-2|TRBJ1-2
CASSLRQDGYTF
TGTGCCAGCAGCTTAAGGCAGGATGGCTACACCTTC
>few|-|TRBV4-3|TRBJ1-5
CASSQDRGQGQPQHF
TGCGCCAGCAGCCAGGACCGGGGGCAGGGTCAGCCCCAGCATTTT
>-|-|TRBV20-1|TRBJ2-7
CSASSPERVYEQYF
TGCAGTGCTTCCAGCCCAGAAAGAGTGTACGAGCAGTACTTC
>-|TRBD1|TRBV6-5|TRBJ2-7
CASSYGRGRLIVYEQYF
TGTGCCAGCAGTTACGGCAGGGGGCGGCTCATCGTCTACGAGCAGTACTTC
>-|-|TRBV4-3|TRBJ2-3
CASSQAAFSTDTQYF
TGCGCCAGCAGCCAAGCGGCCTTTAGCACAGATACGCAGTATTTT
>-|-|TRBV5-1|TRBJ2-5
CASSSGTTSQETQYF
TGCGCCAGCAGCTCGGGGACGACCTCCCAAGAGACCCAGTACTTC
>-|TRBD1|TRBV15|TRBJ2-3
CATSSDRGPTDTQYF
TGTGCCACCAGCAGCGACAGGGGGCCAACAGATACGCAGTATTTT
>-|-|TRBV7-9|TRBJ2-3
CASSSRIGGQNTQYF
TGTGCCAGCAGCTCTAGAATAGGGGGGCAAAATACGCAGTATTTT
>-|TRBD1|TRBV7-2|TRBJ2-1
CASSPDRVTYDEQFF
TGTGCCAGCAGCCCGGACAGGGTTACCTACGATGAGCAGTTCTTC